This TCR beta chain was sequenced in a study of blood T cell repertoires in COVID-19. Assay used: immunoSEQ multiplex PCR; TCRdb lists only in-frame clones, some missing. The sample has a few hundred thousand clones, roughly 90% seen once. CDR3 length equals 16 residues. V was trimmed by 5 bases and J by 6 bases, leaving 23 bases between them. In germline, CDR1 is MDHEN, CDR2 SYDVKM. This clone was observed once. Sequencing used PBMCs or T cells enriched from blood (not recorded which). The chain uses TRBV28 and TRBJ2-7, with D perhaps TRBD2 (6 bases). The clonotype originates from a woman aged 45-65 years who had recovered from COVID-19. The CDR3 spells CASSPVGGRDRFEQYF. CDR3 sequence (DNA): TGTGCCAGCAGTCCGGTAGGAGGGCGGGACCGTTTCGAGCAGTACTTC.